Detailed here is one T cell receptor (beta chain). Deletions cut 4 bases from V and 5 bases from J, with 24 bases between. Germline lookup yields CDR1 SEHNR and CDR2 FQNEAQ (reference sequence). This CDR3 spans 17 amino acids. This entry belongs to a study of PD-1 blockade in classical Hodgkin lymphoma. With no exception, relapse followed autologous stem cell transplantation in all patients, and brentuximab vedotin exposure varied. TCRdb's table, derived via immunoSEQ multiplex PCR, lists solely in-frame clones and lacks some. This repertoire shows tens of thousands of clones, roughly 91% found once; its top ten account for roughly 5%.

The sequences come from peripheral blood mononuclear cells (PBMCs), collected before the second cycle of nivolumab. The TCR was taken from a human donor with classical Hodgkin lymphoma. The chain is built from TRBV7-9 and TRBJ2-7; the D gene is possibly TRBD2 (6 bases). The CDR3 protein is CASSSLVSPRGINEQYF. Here the CDR3 DNA reads TGTGCCAGCAGCTCCCTGGTTTCCCCACGCGGGATCAACGAGCAGTACTTC.